These T cell receptor beta chains were read from a single sample in a study of shared clonotypes between healthy human individuals. Method: immunoSEQ multiplex PCR; TCRdb's copy keeps in-frame clones and lacks some. In the table there are some 500,000 clones, approximately 95% of which are singletons. Sequenced input: naive CD4+ T cells sorted from blood. The receptor source for this set is a woman aged 25 to 39 in good health. The CDR3 runs from the conserved cysteine through the conserved F or W. A D gene is named only where the DNA matches it firmly. A row's size may be missing; if present it is once, few, many or a size class.

clone_size,d_call,j_call,v_call,cdr3_aa,cdr3_nt
.,TRBD2,TRBJ2-7,TRBV6-5,CASSLTSGTYEQYF,TGTGCCAGCAGTTTGACTAGCGGGACCTACGAGCAGTACTTC
.,TRBD2,TRBJ2-5,TRBV5-1,CASSWGDGSLAGTPETQYF,TGCGCCAGCAGCTGGGGGGACGGATCTCTAGCGGGGACCCCAGAGACCCAGTACTTC
.,TRBD2,TRBJ2-7,TRBV6-4,CASSTSGDVPFEQYF,TGTGCCAGCAGTACGAGCGGGGACGTCCCGTTCGAGCAGTACTTC
.,.,TRBJ1-5,TRBV10-3,CAISESKSGPNQPQHF,TGTGCCATCAGTGAGTCGAAGTCAGGGCCAAATCAGCCCCAGCATTTT
.,.,TRBJ2-1,TRBV2,CASATQAQVGNEQFF,TGTGCCAGCGCTACACAGGCCCAAGTAGGGAACGAGCAGTTCTTC
.,.,TRBJ2-5,TRBV5-6,CASRDSRSQETQYF,TGTGCCAGCAGGGACAGCCGAAGCCAAGAGACCCAGTACTTC
.,.,TRBJ2-5,TRBV28,CASSPEWQETQYF,TGTGCCAGCAGCCCGGAATGGCAAGAGACCCAGTACTTC
once,.,TRBJ1-6,TRBV28,CASSSIEGGVGPLHF,TGTGCCAGCAGTTCGATTGAAGGGGGAGTCGGACCCCTCCACTTT
.,TRBD2,TRBJ2-1,TRBV5-1,CASSPGTSGNEQFF,TGCGCCAGCAGCCCCGGGACTAGCGGCAATGAGCAGTTCTTC
.,.,TRBJ1-1,TRBV5-6,CASSGTGYWTEAFF,TGTGCCAGCAGCGGAACAGGGTATTGGACTGAAGCTTTCTTT
.,.,TRBJ2-5,TRBV4-2,CASSQGLGFSETQYF,TGTGCCAGCAGCCAAGGGCTAGGCTTTTCGGAGACCCAGTACTTC
.,.,TRBJ2-2,TRBV5-1,CASSISGNTGELFF,TGCGCCAGCAGCATATCCGGGAACACCGGGGAGCTGTTTTTT
.,.,TRBJ1-2,TRBV10-3,CAIKLAATNYGYTF,TGTGCCATCAAGCTCGCAGCGACTAACTATGGCTACACCTTC
.,.,TRBJ2-7,TRBV6-1,CASSLPPRGEDEQYF,TGTGCCAGCAGTCTCCCCCCCAGGGGGGAGGACGAGCAGTACTTC
.,TRBD1,TRBJ2-7,TRBV10-3,CAISGGQSYEQYF,TGTGCCATCAGTGGGGGACAGTCCTACGAGCAGTACTTC
once,.,TRBJ1-1,TRBV7-9,CASSPRGPGSLNTEAFF,TGTGCCAGCAGCCCCCGGGGACCCGGATCCTTGAACACTGAAGCTTTCTTT
.,.,TRBJ2-2,TRBV5-4,CASSKQAGELFF,TGTGCCAGCAGCAAGCAGGCCGGGGAGCTGTTTTTT
.,.,TRBJ1-2,TRBV5-1,CASSLATARPLGYTF,TGCGCCAGCAGCTTGGCCACCGCCAGGCCACTTGGCTACACCTTC
.,.,TRBJ1-2,TRBV29-1,CSVEDTGFGQGYTF,TGCAGCGTTGAAGATACAGGGTTCGGGCAGGGCTACACCTTC
.,.,TRBJ2-2,TRBV15,CATSIRVGELFF,TGTGCCACCAGCATTAGGGTCGGGGAGCTGTTTTTT
.,.,TRBJ2-5,TRBV15,CATSRGRDSQETQYF,TGTGCCACCAGCAGAGGCCGGGACTCCCAAGAGACCCAGTACTTC
.,TRBD1,TRBJ2-7,TRBV7-2,CASSSRTGSDYEQYF,TGTGCCAGCAGCTCCCGGACAGGGTCTGACTACGAGCAGTACTTC
once,.,TRBJ2-1,TRBV18,CASSILYNEQFF,TGTGCCAGCTCAATTCTCTACAATGAGCAGTTCTTC
.,.,TRBJ1-3,TRBV10-3,CAISESLKGSGNTIYF,TGTGCCATCAGTGAGTCGCTTAAGGGGAGTGGAAACACCATATATTTT
.,.,TRBJ2-7,TRBV7-9,CASSKPWAPEQYF,TGTGCCAGCAGCAAACCCTGGGCGCCGGAGCAGTACTTC